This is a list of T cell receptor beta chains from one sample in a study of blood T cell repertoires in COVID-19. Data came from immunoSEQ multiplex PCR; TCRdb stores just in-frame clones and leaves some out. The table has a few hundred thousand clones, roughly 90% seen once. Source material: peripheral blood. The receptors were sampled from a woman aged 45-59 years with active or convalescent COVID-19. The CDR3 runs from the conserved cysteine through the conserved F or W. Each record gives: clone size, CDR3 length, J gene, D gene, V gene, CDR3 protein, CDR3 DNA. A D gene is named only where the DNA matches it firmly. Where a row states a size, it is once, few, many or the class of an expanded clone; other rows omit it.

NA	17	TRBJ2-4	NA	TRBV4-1	CASSQGGENLAKNIQYF	TGCGCCAGCAGCCAAGGTGGGGAGAACTTAGCCAAAAACATTCAGTACTTC
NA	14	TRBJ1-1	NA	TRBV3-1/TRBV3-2	CASSLGGSRTEAFF	TGTGCCAGCAGCCTCGGGGGATCTAGGACTGAAGCTTTCTTT
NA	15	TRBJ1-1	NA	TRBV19	CASSMAGTTNTEAFF	TGTGCCAGTAGTATGGCAGGTACGACGAACACTGAAGCTTTCTTT
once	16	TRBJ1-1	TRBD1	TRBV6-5	CASSYSRDRGRSEAFF	TGTGCCAGCAGTTACTCGAGAGACAGGGGGCGAAGTGAAGCTTTCTTT
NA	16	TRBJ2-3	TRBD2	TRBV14	CASSSGLAGRTDTQYF	TGTGCCAGCAGCTCCGGACTAGCGGGACGCACAGATACGCAGTATTTT
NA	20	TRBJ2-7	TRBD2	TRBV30	CAWSVPFEGRAEADLYEQYF	TGTGCCTGGAGTGTACCCTTCGAGGGGAGGGCTGAAGCGGACCTATACGAGCAGTACTTC
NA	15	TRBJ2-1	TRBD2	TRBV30	CAWSGAGGPNNEQFF	TGTGCCTGGAGTGGAGCGGGGGGGCCCAACAATGAGCAGTTCTTC
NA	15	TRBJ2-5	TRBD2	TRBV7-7	CASALYERELETQYF	TGTGCTAGCGCGCTCTACGAGCGGGAGTTGGAGACCCAGTACTTC
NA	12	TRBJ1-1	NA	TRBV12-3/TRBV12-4	CASSDRYTEAFF	TGTGCCAGCAGTGACAGATACACTGAAGCTTTCTTT
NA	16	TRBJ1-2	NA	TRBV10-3	CAISESSIAGSYGYTF	TGTGCCATCAGTGAGTCGAGTATCGCAGGATCCTATGGCTACACCTTC
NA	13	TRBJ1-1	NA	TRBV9	CASSTGGGTEAFF	TGTGCCAGCAGCACTGGGGGCGGCACTGAAGCTTTCTTT
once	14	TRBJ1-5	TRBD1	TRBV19	CASSRDRVEQPQHF	TGTGCCAGTAGCCGGGACAGGGTGGAACAGCCCCAGCATTTT
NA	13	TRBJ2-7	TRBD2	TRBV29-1	CSVGEGLYYEQYF	TGCAGCGTTGGGGAGGGGTTATACTACGAGCAGTACTTC
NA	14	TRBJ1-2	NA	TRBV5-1	CASSLAVLRDGYTF	TGCGCCAGCAGCTTGGCCGTGTTACGGGATGGCTACACCTTC
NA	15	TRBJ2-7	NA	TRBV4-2	CASSQDGGLGRQQYF	TGTGCCAGCAGCCAAGATGGGGGGTTGGGACGGCAGCAGTACTTC
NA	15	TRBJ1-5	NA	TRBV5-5	CASSPGGLSNQPQHF	TGTGCCAGCAGCCCGGGGGGTTTGAGCAATCAGCCCCAGCATTTT
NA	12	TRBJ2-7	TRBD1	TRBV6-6	CASTRQGNEQYF	TGTGCCAGCACCCGACAGGGTAACGAGCAGTACTTC
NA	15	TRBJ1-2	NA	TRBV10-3	CAISRTATANYGYTF	TGTGCCATCAGCCGGACAGCGACAGCTAACTATGGCTACACCTTC
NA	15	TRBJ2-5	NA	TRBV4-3	CASSQDYRGKETQYF	TGCGCCAGCAGCCAAGATTATCGCGGCAAAGAGACCCAGTACTTC
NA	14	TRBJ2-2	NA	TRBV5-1	CASSSGVDTGELFF	TGCGCCAGCAGCTCAGGGGTAGACACCGGGGAGCTGTTTTTT
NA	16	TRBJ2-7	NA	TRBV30	CAWSEGTRGFPYEQYF	TGTGCCTGGAGTGAGGGAACCAGGGGATTCCCCTACGAGCAGTACTTC
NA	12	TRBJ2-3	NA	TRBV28	CASSLSFHTQYF	TGTGCCAGCAGTTTGAGCTTTCATACGCAGTATTTT
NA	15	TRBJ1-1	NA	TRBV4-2	CASSLEPTVNTEAFF	TGTGCCAGCAGCCTTGAACCGACAGTGAACACTGAAGCTTTCTTT
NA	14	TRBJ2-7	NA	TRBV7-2	CASNLGGQLYEQYF	TGTGCCAGCAACTTAGGGGGACAACTCTACGAGCAGTACTTC
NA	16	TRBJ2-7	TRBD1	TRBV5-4	CASSPLAWDSTYEQYF	TGTGCCAGCAGCCCCCTGGCGTGGGACAGTACCTACGAGCAGTACTTC
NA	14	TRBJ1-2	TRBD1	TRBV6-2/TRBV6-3	CASSLGDRNYGYTF	TGTGCCAGCAGTTTAGGGGACAGAAACTATGGCTACACCTTC
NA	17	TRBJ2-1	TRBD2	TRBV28	CASPPGLAGDSYNEQFF	TGTGCCAGTCCTCCGGGACTAGCGGGGGACTCCTACAATGAGCAGTTCTTC
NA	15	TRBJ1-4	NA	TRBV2	CASSSGTRDNEKLFF	TGTGCCAGCAGTTCTGGGACACGAGATAATGAAAAACTGTTTTTT
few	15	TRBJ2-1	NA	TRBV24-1	CATAPRQDRLGEQFF	TGTGCCACCGCCCCCCGACAGGACCGTCTTGGTGAGCAGTTCTTC
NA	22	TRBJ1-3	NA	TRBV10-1	CASSESEIRDIFRRLSGNTIYF	TGCGCCAGCAGTGAGTCAGAGATTCGGGACATCTTCAGGAGGCTCTCTGGAAACACCATATATTTT
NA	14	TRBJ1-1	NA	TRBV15	CAATPIGINTEAFF	TGTGCCGCAACCCCGATTGGCATAAACACTGAAGCTTTCTTT
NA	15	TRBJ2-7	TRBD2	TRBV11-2	CASSLIAGATYEQYF	TGTGCCAGCAGCTTAATAGCGGGAGCAACCTACGAGCAGTACTTC
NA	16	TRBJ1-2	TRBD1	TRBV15	CATSRWGQGDNYGYTF	TGTGCCACCAGCAGATGGGGACAGGGTGATAACTATGGCTACACCTTC
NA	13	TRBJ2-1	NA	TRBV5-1	CASSPLSGNEQFF	TGCGCCAGCAGCCCTTTAAGCGGCAATGAGCAGTTCTTC
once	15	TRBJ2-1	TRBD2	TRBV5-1	CASAILAGGLNEQFF	TGCGCCAGCGCCATACTAGCGGGGGGGCTAAATGAGCAGTTCTTC
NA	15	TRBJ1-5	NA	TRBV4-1	CASSQASASSQPQHF	TGCGCCAGCAGCCAAGCCTCTGCATCGAGTCAGCCCCAGCATTTT
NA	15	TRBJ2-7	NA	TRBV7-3	CASSLMGGSSYEQYF	TGTGCCAGCAGCTTAATGGGGGGTAGCTCCTACGAGCAGTACTTC
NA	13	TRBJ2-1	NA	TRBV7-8	CASRPTGNNEQFF	TGTGCCAGCAGGCCTACAGGAAACAATGAGCAGTTCTTC
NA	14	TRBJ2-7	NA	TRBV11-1	CASSTPTGTYEQYF	TGTGCCAGCAGCACCCCGACAGGTACCTACGAGCAGTACTTC
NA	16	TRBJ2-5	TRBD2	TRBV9	CASSVGSGRAPETQYF	TGTGCCAGCAGCGTAGGTAGCGGGAGGGCCCCGGAGACCCAGTACTTC
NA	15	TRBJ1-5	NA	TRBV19	CASLPNQDRNQPQHF	TGTGCCAGCCTGCCCAACCAAGACAGAAATCAGCCCCAGCATTTT
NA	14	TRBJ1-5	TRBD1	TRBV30	CAWGTGEKNQPQHF	TGTGCCTGGGGAACAGGGGAAAAGAATCAGCCCCAGCATTTT
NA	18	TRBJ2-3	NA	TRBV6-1	CASSEPRAWLGDTDTQYF	TGTGCCAGCAGTGAACCCAGGGCTTGGCTAGGAGACACAGATACGCAGTATTTT
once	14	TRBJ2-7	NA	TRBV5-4	CASSLSGTVYEQYF	TGTGCCAGCAGCTTGTCAGGCACGGTTTACGAGCAGTACTTC
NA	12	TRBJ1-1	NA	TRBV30	CAWETKNTEAFF	TGTGCCTGGGAGACAAAGAACACTGAAGCTTTCTTT
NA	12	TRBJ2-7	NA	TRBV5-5	CASSLALGEQYF	TGTGCCAGCAGCTTGGCTCTCGGGGAGCAGTACTTC
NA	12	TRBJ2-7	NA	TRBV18	CASSPAGYEQYF	TGTGCCAGCTCACCAGCAGGGTACGAGCAGTACTTC